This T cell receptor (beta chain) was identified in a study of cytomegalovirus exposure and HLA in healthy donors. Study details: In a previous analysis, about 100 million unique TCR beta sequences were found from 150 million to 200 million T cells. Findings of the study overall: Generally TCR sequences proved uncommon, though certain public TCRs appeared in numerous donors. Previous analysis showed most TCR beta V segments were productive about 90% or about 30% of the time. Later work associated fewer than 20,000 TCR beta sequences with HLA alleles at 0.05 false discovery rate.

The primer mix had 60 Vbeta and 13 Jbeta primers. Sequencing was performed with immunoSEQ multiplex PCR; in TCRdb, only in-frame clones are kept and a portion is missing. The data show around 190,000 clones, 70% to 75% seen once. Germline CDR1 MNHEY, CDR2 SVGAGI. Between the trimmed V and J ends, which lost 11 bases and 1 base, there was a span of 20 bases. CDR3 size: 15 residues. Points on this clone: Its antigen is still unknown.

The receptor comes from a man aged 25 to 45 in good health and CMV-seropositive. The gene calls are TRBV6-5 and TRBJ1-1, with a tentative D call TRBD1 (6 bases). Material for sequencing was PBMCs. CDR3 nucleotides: TGTGCCTCGAACCCCAGGGGTGGGGAGAACACTGAAGCTTTCTTT. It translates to CASNPRGGENTEAFF.